This TCR beta chain is drawn from a study of shared clonotypes between healthy human individuals (dated by TCRdb to the early 2020s). For context, the study as a whole: The cohort comprised two women and three men aged 18 to 49 years. For each donor, CD4 naive and CD4 memory were each given three plates, CD8 naive was given two plates, and CD8 memory was given one plate. Blood TCR repertoires of a handful of healthy adults were deeply sequenced to estimate repertoire size and the extent of clonotype sharing between individuals. Different laboratories and diverse techniques were used to prepare libraries and sequence TCR repertoires, to increase sequencing depth and limit assay-specific biases. Each donor's leukapheresis produced roughly between roughly 0.9 and 8.9 billion PBMCs.

Using the deep immunoSEQ assay, multiplex PCR amplified TCR CDR3 regions from genomic DNA. Genomic DNA extracted from each cell subset was distributed evenly over all wells of several immunoSEQ 96-well plates, and each plate served as one replicate. For sorted subsets, roughly 200 ng genomic DNA, equal to approximately 30,000 T cell genomes, was loaded into each replicate PCR. Purified libraries were quantified with a Qubit 3.0 fluorometer, sized on a Bioanalyzer 2100, and re-quantified with the KAPA Library Quantification kit. Each immunoSEQ 96-well plate was sequenced on its own single-read 150-cycle Illumina NextSeq 550 flow cell. In the original analysis: Because the immunoSEQ output held only junctional sequences and lacked quality scores, the filtering could not match the filtering applied to full-length reads. To assign V/J genes and CDR3, sequences were annotated using PyIR, a Python wrapper for IgBLAST v1.9, with IMGT germline references. Any read was removed if the V/J assignment was weak (E-value above 1e-6), the CDR3 was missing, or the read contained stop codons, out-of-frame junctions, or ambiguous translated residues. V3J clonotypes were defined by identical inferred V gene, J gene, and CDR3 amino acid sequence. Percentage overlap between repertoires was calculated by dividing the number of shared unique clonotypes by the size of the smaller repertoire. RTK rarefaction, the Chao1 estimator, and Recon v2.1 estimates of unobserved clonotypes were used to assess repertoire richness. Generation probabilities were computed with OLGA for all TCRbeta clonotypes obtained by the gDNA method from a few donors. The clones in this table, taken by TCRdb from immuneACCESS, are in-frame only. Not every clone is retained; where verified, under half of the shortfall comes from an unresolved V gene, and the cause of the rest is unknown. V and J calls and clone size follow that table, whereas D and trimming were derived from the DNA. Counted in this sample were roughly 1,000,000 clones; 70% to 80% of them appeared once. More than 0.5% of the sample is taken by the ten largest.

The donors were healthy, HIV-negative adults who had no recently reported acute infections or vaccinations. All donors were Caucasian adults living in Nashville, Tennessee, USA. CD4+ T cells were enriched by magnetic negative selection, after which naive cells were positively selected on CD45RA and the negative fraction was taken as the memory subset. Blood was collected by leukapheresis, and PBMCs were isolated by Ficoll-Histopaque density gradient centrifugation and then cryopreserved in liquid nitrogen vapor phase. Analytical flow cytometry was used to check the purity and quantity of each magnetically sorted T cell population. Genomic DNA was isolated from each sorted fraction and quantified by UV absorbance on a Nanodrop 2000c. Regarding this clone: Its antigen has not been determined. Base quality data are lacking; no much larger clone is found one base away.

Points the paper makes about the study in general: Incomplete sequencing was indicated by rarefaction of sorted-subset datasets, despite the large sequencing depth. The genetic and exposure-history diversity represented was limited by the small number of donors. Larger estimated clonotype richness was generally found for naive subsets than for memory subsets. Sampling was restricted to blood, and TCR repertoires in tissues likely differ from the TCR repertoires found in blood. Compared with non-shared clonotypes, clonotypes shared by all four sorted-subset donors had higher generation probabilities. Sharing across several donors was observed for around 4.8% of naive CD4, under 4% of naive CD8, over 2% of memory CD4, and around 0.44% of memory CD8 clonotypes. Pairwise subsampling led to the expectation that sequencing depth would affect the degree of clonotype sharing among donors.

V loses 5 bases of germline sequence and J loses 6 bases, and the interval between the two ends is 12 bases. For CDR1 and CDR2, the germline V gene (reference sequence) lists SGHAT and FQDESV. The CDR3 goes from the cysteine to the phenylalanine over 13 residues. Only CDR3 DNA is held: 39 bases, read in frame from base 1. The chain employs TRBV11-1 and TRBJ2-3, with a tentative D gene TRBD1 over 5 matching bases. The TCR sequence derives from a man aged 18 to 29 in good health. Some clones in this sample may be carry-over from other donors' samples. Sample: memory CD4+ T cells from PBMCs. Reading the label with the study, this specimen's cell subset or site is: CD45RA-negative fraction. The encoded CDR3 is CASSPNRRDTQYF. The nucleotides read TGTGCCAGCAGCCCGAACAGGCGGGATACGCAGTATTTT.